The 5 T cell receptor beta chains presented below share a single source sample, sequenced in a study of blood T cell repertoires in COVID-19. Assay: immunoSEQ multiplex PCR; the TCRdb copy retains only in-frame clones and omits some. This table holds tens of thousands of clones, roughly 80% found once. Material: peripheral blood. The receptors shown here come from a woman in her sixties with acute or convalescent COVID-19.

V and J are TRBV20-1 and TRBJ1-6; D gene uncertain. Germline V CDR1 and CDR2: DFQATT, SNEGSKA (reference sequence). With 3 bases removed from V and 4 bases from J, the gap between germline ends came to 10 bases. The CDR3 consists of 14 residues. The DNA of the CDR3 is TGCAGTGCTAGTGTCAACATTTATAATTCACCCCTCCACTTT. Translation gives CSASVNIYNSPLHF.

This chain connects TRBV12-2 to TRBJ1-5. TRBV12-2 is a documented pseudogene. CDR3 length: 15 amino acids. CDR3 nucleotides: TGTGCAAGTCGCTTAGGGGTTCGGGGGGCACAGCCCCAGCATTTT. Residues: CASRLGVRGAQPQHF.

This chain's CDR3 is CASSPGSGANTEAFF. DNA of the CDR3: TGTGCCAGCTCACCAGGTTCAGGGGCAAACACTGAAGCTTTCTTT. This chain links TRBV18 with TRBJ1-1; D possibly corresponds to TRBD1 (6 bases). V was pared by 2 bases and J by 2 bases, with 12 bases between. The CDR3 extends over 15 amino acids. Germline assignment: CDR1 KGHSH and CDR2 LQKENI.

J is TRBJ2-3 and V is TRBV20-1, with 11 bases identical to TRBD1. CDR3 length: 15 residues. Germline CDR1 DFQATT, CDR2 SNEGSKA (reference sequence). The ends lost 3 bases at V and 4 bases at J; junction bases unmatched: 6. Written as DNA, the CDR3 is TGCAGTGCTAGTTCGGGACAGGGGGGGGCAGATACGCAGTATTTT. Its translation is CSASSGQGGADTQYF.

The gene calls are TRBV19 and TRBJ2-7; a weak D match, TRBD1 (6 bases). Germline V CDR1 and CDR2: LNHDA, SQIVND (reference sequence). V lost 4 bases to trimming and J lost 0 bases, with 13 bases between them. The CDR3 totals 15 residues. CDR3 DNA: TGTGCCAGTAGTAGGAGGACAGATACCTCCTACGAGCAGTACTTC. Its protein is CASSRRTDTSYEQYF.